Sequencing of this T cell receptor beta chain was carried out in a study of monozygotic twins with inflammatory bowel disease. Study-level results: Concordant and discordant twins showed no difference in repertoire similarity, possibly from limited power.

From the 5' RACE reads, TCRdb lists one entry per CDR3 protein and no DNA. The specimen's table records roughly 200,000 distinct CDR3 sequences. Germline V lookup: CDR1 SQVTM, CDR2 ANQGSEA. The CDR3 has 15 amino acids. A word on this clonotype: What it binds is unknown.

Source material: blood. The receptor was derived from a human donor with ulcerative colitis or Crohn's disease, or a healthy co-twin of an affected twin (not recorded which). This sequence joins TRBV29-1 and TRBJ2-3; TCRdb returns TRBD1, unconfirmable since there is no DNA. Here the CDR3 reads CSVVSTTLRTDTQYF.